This section outlines one TCR beta chain sequence together with its context. This clone was counted once. What this receptor recognizes is not known. Base qualities were left out, and no much larger clone turns up one base away. These data are taken from a study of cytomegalovirus exposure and HLA in healthy donors (dated by TCRdb to about 2017). Broadly, across the study: An earlier analysis of roughly 500 of the donors reported 250 to 300 Gb of sequence data and some 120 million unique TCR beta sequences from 150 million to 200 million T cells. The study used immunosequencing to profile the T cell repertoires of around 600 subjects and linked those repertoires to cytomegalovirus serostatus. An earlier analysis of roughly 580 of the donors used high-throughput TCR beta sequencing to judge whether each TCR beta V gene segment behaved as functional or pseudogenic. Among roughly 400 genotyped donors of the cohort, an average of approximately 240,000 unique TCR beta nucleotide sequences was sequenced per donor, of which about 20% were non-productive. Five DR-DQ haplotypes were handled as single units for association and clustering because linkage in the cohort was strong. The study combined high-throughput TCR immunosequencing, statistical association of individual TCRs with disease status, and machine learning to predict cytomegalovirus infection status. HLA typing included class I and class II loci at four-digit resolution. A later analysis re-analyzed previously published TCR beta repertoires from 650 to 800 donors and added high-resolution HLA genotyping to study TCR occurrence patterns. Of the approximately 400 genotyped donors, approximately 83% fell in the genetic ancestry cluster associated with self-reported Caucasian donors. Besides the first cohort of 666 subjects, a separate validation cohort made up of some 110 different subjects was used. Rather than using new phenotypic data, the later analysis identified candidate immune exposures from TCR beta sequences and from how often those sequences occurred across donors. A later genetic analysis took genome-wide SNP genotypes for about 65% of the 666 donors and used that subset as a discovery cohort. The study aimed to test whether signatures of past pathogen exposure could be identified by cataloging public T cell receptors. Donor age, sex, ethnicity and CMV serostatus were compiled alongside the repertoire data. Typing coverage varied by locus: roughly 629-630 donors for A, B, C, DRB1 and DQB1; 500 to 550 for DQA1; 606 for DPA1; roughly 450 for DPB1. Roughly 300 gigabases of sequencing data and tens of millions of unique TCR sequences were included in an early release covering several hundred HLA-typed donors. All discovery cohort repertoires had been generated using a single sequencing platform.

V is reduced by 0 bases and J by 3 bases, leaving a spacing of 12 bases between them. The CDR3 runs 15 amino acids, cysteine and phenylalanine included. The DNA shown is the 45-base CDR3, in frame from base 1. The germline V gene encodes CDR1 SGHRS and CDR2 YFSETQ. General study outcomes and caveats: In this cohort, only TCR beta chains were sequenced, and detectable features were limited by the absence of alpha or paired-chain data. A further reported finding was that TCR beta sequences accurately predicted the HLA-A and HLA-B alleles for most subjects in the first cohort. Broadly in line with IMGT annotations, most TCR beta V segments showed up in productive rearrangements about 87% or about 30% of the time in an earlier analysis of approximately 600 of the donors. Three of the identified cytomegalovirus-associated TCR beta chains were confirmed in vitro to be specific for cytomegalovirus antigens. Correlated functional status among segregating V segments might reflect linkage disequilibrium, but an unknown experimental factor could not be ruled out. Specific HLA alleles were associated with more than 15,000 TCR beta sequences at a false discovery rate of 0.05 in a later analysis. When HLA alleles, especially DR and DQ, strongly co-occurred, attributing TCR associations to individual alleles was difficult. HLA typing was unavailable for some donors at each locus, so association tests used only the typed subset. Some IMGT-functional V segments, including TRBV6-2 and TRBV6-3, could not be distinguished by the 87-base-pair reads and were therefore excluded. A later analysis reported that several top co-occurrence clusters appeared linked to parvovirus B19, influenza, CMV and Epstein-Barr virus. The study gave a list of 150 to 200 TCR beta chains associated with cytomegalovirus. V-gene and J-gene trimming of TCR beta chains was associated with a missense DCLRE1C variant in a later genetic analysis, and the association was replicated in an independent cohort. Immune exposure information for the cohort was limited to CMV serostatus. A later analysis found that HLA-associated TCR beta chains were more clonally expanded and had lower generation probabilities than equally common non-associated chains. Across donors, most TCR sequences were observed very rarely, whereas some public TCRs were present in many individuals. Because counts were too low, seventeen rarely observed V segments, including chromosome 9 orphons, were excluded from the earlier analysis of 587 of the donors. Compared with the approximately 710-donor mean, donors in an Asian-associated ancestry cluster had fewer N-insertions in productive TCRs, according to a later genetic analysis. In both the original and validation cohorts, the classifier was reported to diagnose cytomegalovirus status with high specificity and sensitivity. A later analysis found that most CMV-associated TCR beta chains appeared HLA-restricted, with HLA associations seemingly driven largely by CMV exposure. According to a later analysis, TCR association rates differed among HLA loci, with DRB1 alleles showing the most associated TCRs and HLA-C alleles showing the fewest. Sequencing depth was assumed to be roughly uniform across donors in the presence/absence analyses, though that assumption may not hold. The authors suggested that the approach could potentially be extended to other disease states and immunological phenotypes. A cluster of highly shared sequence variants was judged likely to represent a technical artifact of the sequencing pipeline.

In total, around 600 healthy bone marrow donors made up the cohort. At the time of sampling, every cohort member was nominally healthy, though immune exposures that went unrecorded were likely present. The donor tested CMV seronegative and was one of the 352 seronegative cohort members. Every donor gave a peripheral blood sample, and the peripheral blood mononuclear cells from that sample were used for TCR beta sequencing. Genomic DNA was extracted from the blood cell samples with the Qiagen DNeasy Blood Extraction Kit. The library was produced with the immunoSEQ multiplex PCR assay. A mixture of 60 forward primers for TCR Vbeta segments and 13 reverse primers for TCR Jbeta segments was used in the multiplex PCR. Amplification of the CDR3 region of rearranged TCR beta genes was performed with a multiplex PCR assay on genomic DNA. On the Illumina HiSeq System, the amplified TCR beta libraries were sequenced as 87-base-pair reads. The source study handled its data this way. A later analysis counted about 80 million unique TCR beta chains across the 670 or so repertoires, and around 9.9 million of these chains were shared by at least two donors. To remove PCR and sequencing errors, raw reads were error-corrected and collapsed into unique sequences using a nearest-neighbor algorithm that merged closely related sequences. Alignment of CDR3 sequences to IMGT reference sequences was used to assign V, D and J gene segments. For a sequence to be retained, a match of at least six nucleotides to both a V gene segment and a J gene segment was required. Rearrangements were classified as productive when the CDR3 lacked stop codons and remained in frame with V and J, and all other rearrangements were classified as non-productive. CDR3 was defined according to IMGT convention as the region running from the second conserved V-encoded cysteine to the conserved J-encoded phenylalanine. Sequences without an unambiguous match to a single V gene segment were excluded from the earlier analysis of approximately 600 of the donors. In an earlier analysis of approximately 500 of the donors, a V segment was called functional when productive rearrangements were above 56.7%, and segregating when the standard deviation between donors exceeded 5%. To diagnose cytomegalovirus status from the catalog of TCR beta chain sequences, a statistical classification framework was built. In a later analysis, V and J genes were assigned by comparing TCR nucleotide sequences against IMGT/GENE-DB human TR gene sequences. A later analysis assigned CDR3 sequences and most-parsimonious VDJ recombination scenarios with the TCRdist pipeline. In a later analysis, every TCR beta chain was defined by the combination of its CDR3 amino acid sequence and its V-gene family, and reads without a unique V-gene family were dropped. As a way to deal with suspected cross-contamination and a sequencing artifact, a later analysis dropped roughly 600 nucleotide sequences that were highly shared and had low generation probability. A later analysis calculated a clonal expansion index for each public chain from normalized within-repertoire ranks of inferred template counts. A later analysis computed generation probabilities with a VDJ recombination model fitted to out-of-frame rearrangements, and checked the results against IGoR. In a later analysis, hypergeometric tests were used to score TCR-TCR, TCR-HLA and TCR-CMV co-occurrence, with a repertoire-size bias correction applied to TCR pairs. False discovery rates were estimated in a later analysis by permuting HLA or CMV assignments 20 times. In a later analysis, co-occurring TCRs were grouped using DBSCAN, with TCRdist sequence similarity added in when clustering inside HLA-allele-positive subsets. Repertoires with fewer than 30,000 or more than 120,000 public chains, plus five repertoires with anomalous nucleotide sharing, were excluded from co-occurrence clustering. Here the immuneACCESS table is served through TCRdb, limited to in-frame sequences with V and J called. Missing clones are a known gap in these copies; in checked studies unresolved V genes cover under half, and the rest lacks a known reason. That table gives V, J and clone size, and the DNA gave D and trimming. The sample table lists about 100,000 clones, 73% of them with a count of one. The ten largest make up 7.8% of the sample.

The rearranged chain carries TRBV5-1 and TRBJ2-5; the D gene is perhaps TRBD1, from 5 matching bases. This TCR derives from a man aged 25-40 years in good health and CMV-seronegative. Sequencing used PBMCs. CDR3 sequence: CASSLGERGKETQYF. The DNA sequence reads TGCGCCAGCAGCTTGGGGGAAAGGGGAAAAGAGACCCAGTACTTC.